This TCR beta chain came from a study of T cell responses to AZD1222 COVID-19 vaccine. Study-wide findings and caveats: Repertoires were obtained solely post-peak T cell response. Regions 160-218 and 743-854 dominated among vaccine-associated CD4 TCRs spanning spike.

The CDR3 is 14 residues long. The J segment lost 12 bases and the V segment lost 0 bases, leaving 11 bases of the junction unmatched. Germline V gene lookup returns CDR1 LGHDT and CDR2 YNNKEL (reference sequence). Worth noting for this clone: No antigen is known for it.

The repertoire was sequenced with immunoSEQ multiplex PCR; TCRdb's copy has only in-frame clones and lacks some. The sample has approximately 160,000 clones; around 94% are singletons. This sample comprised peripheral blood, obtained on day 0 of AZD1222 vaccination. The sequence came from an adult in good health. The chain employs TRBV3-1 (or the pseudogene TRBV3-2) and TRBJ2-7, with TRBD2 identical over 7 bases. The CDR3 nucleotides read TGTGCCAGCAGCCAAGAGTCGCTAGCGGCGATCCGGTACTTC. This gives the protein CASSQESLAAIRYF.